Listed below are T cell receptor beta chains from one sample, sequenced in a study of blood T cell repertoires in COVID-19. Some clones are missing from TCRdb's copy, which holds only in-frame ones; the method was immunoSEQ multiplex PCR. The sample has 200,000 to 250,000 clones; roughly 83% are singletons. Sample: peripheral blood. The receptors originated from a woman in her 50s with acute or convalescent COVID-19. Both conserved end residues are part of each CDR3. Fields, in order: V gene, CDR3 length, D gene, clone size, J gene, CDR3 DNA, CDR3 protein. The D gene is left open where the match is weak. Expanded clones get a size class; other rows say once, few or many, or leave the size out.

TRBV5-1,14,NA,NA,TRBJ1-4,TGCGCCAGTAGTGTACTAAGGCCTAATGAAAAACTGTTTTTT,CASSVLRPNEKLFF
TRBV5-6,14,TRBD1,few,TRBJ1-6,TGTGCCAGCAGCTTGCAGGGGGCCGGTTCACCCCTCCACTTT,CASSLQGAGSPLHF
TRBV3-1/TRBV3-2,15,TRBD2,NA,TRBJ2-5,TGTGCCAGCAGCCACTCTTCGGGAGGGGGAGAGACCCAGTACTTC,CASSHSSGGGETQYF
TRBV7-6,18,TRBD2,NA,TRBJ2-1,TGTGCCAGCAGCTTAGTTGCGATCGGTAGCGGGGGGCGGAATGAGCAGTTCTTC,CASSLVAIGSGGRNEQFF
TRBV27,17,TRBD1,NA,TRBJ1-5,TGTGCCAGCAGTCCCTACTTCTCGGACAGGGTCAATCAGCCCCAGCATTTT,CASSPYFSDRVNQPQHF
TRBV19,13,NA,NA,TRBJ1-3,TGTGCCAGCAGACCGGGATCTGGAAACACCATATATTTT,CASRPGSGNTIYF
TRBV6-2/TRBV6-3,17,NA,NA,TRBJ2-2,TGTGCCAGCAGTACCCTAGCTGGTCCGGGGGAGGCCGGGGAGCTGTTTTTT,CASSTLAGPGEAGELFF
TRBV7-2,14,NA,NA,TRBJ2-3,TGTGCCAGCAGCCCGACAGGTAGCACAGATACGCAGTATTTT,CASSPTGSTDTQYF
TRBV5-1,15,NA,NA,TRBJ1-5,TGCGCCAGCAGCCCACCATACAACCAGAATCAGCCCCAGCATTTT,CASSPPYNQNQPQHF
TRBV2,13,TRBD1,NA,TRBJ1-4,TGTGCCAACTCCGGGACAGGGGTCGAAAAACTGTTTTTT,CANSGTGVEKLFF
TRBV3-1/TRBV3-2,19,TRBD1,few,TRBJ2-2,TGTGCCAGCAGCCAAGACCTACTCAGACAGGGCGCGAACACCGGGGAGCTGTTTTTT,CASSQDLLRQGANTGELFF
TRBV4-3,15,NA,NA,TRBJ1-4,TGCGCCAGCAGCCAAGATCGACAGTACAATGAAAAACTGTTTTTT,CASSQDRQYNEKLFF
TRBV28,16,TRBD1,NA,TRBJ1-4,TGTGCCAGCAAGGCAGGGGGCTGGTGGGGGAATGAAAAACTGTTTTTT,CASKAGGWWGNEKLFF
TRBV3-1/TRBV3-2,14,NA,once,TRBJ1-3,TGTGCCAGCAGCCCCGGGTACTCTGGAAACACCATATATTTT,CASSPGYSGNTIYF
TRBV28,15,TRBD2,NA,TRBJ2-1,TGTGCCAGCAGTCCGGGACTAGCGGGGCGGAATGAGCAGTTCTTC,CASSPGLAGRNEQFF
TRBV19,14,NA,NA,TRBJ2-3,TGTGCCAGTAGTATACTGTCAGGAATCGATACGCAGTATTTT,CASSILSGIDTQYF
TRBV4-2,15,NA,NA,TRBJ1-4,TGTGCCAGCAGCCAAAATCGTGGAGCCAATGAAAAACTGTTTTTT,CASSQNRGANEKLFF
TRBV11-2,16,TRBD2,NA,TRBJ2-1,TGTGCCAGCAGCACAAGCGGTGGGAGGGTATACAATGAGCAGTTCTTC,CASSTSGGRVYNEQFF
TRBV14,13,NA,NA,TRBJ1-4,TGTGCCAGCAGCCTGGGGGGGGCTGAAAAACTGTTTTTT,CASSLGGAEKLFF
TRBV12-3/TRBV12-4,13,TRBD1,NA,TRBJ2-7,TGTGCCAGCAGCCCGGACAGGGGGCGAGAGCAGTACTTC,CASSPDRGREQYF
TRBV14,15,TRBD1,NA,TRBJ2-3,TGTGCCAGCAGCCAAGCCCAGGGGGCCGCAGATACGCAGTATTTT,CASSQAQGAADTQYF
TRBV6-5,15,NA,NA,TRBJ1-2,TGTGCCAGCAGTTACTCGAAAGGGGGAAAGAGTGGCTACACCTTC,CASSYSKGGKSGYTF
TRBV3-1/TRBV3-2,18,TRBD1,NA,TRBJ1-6,TGTGCCAGCAGCCAGCCGGGACAGCATATTTTTTATAATTCACCCCTCCACTTT,CASSQPGQHIFYNSPLHF
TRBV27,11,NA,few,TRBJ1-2,TGTGCCAGCGGAAGGGGCTATGGCTACACCTTC,CASGRGYGYTF
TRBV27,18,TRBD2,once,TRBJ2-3,TGTGCCAGCAGCGGGGAGGCGGGAGGGCCGGTAGTCACAGATACGCAGTATTTT,CASSGEAGGPVVTDTQYF
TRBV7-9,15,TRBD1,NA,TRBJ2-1,TGTGCCAGCAGCTTAGGGGCAGGGGGCTATAATGAGCAGTTCTTC,CASSLGAGGYNEQFF
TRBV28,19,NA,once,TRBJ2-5,TGTGCCAGCAGTTTCGTATACGGAAAGGGACAACCGTACCAAGAGACCCAGTACTTC,CASSFVYGKGQPYQETQYF
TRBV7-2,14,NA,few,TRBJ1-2,TGTGCCAGCAGCTCCAGCGGGGGTCTATATGGCTACACCTTC,CASSSSGGLYGYTF
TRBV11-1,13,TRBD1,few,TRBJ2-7,TGTGCCAGCAGCCGGGACAGGGGCTACGAGCAGTACTTC,CASSRDRGYEQYF
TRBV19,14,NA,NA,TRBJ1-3,TGTGCCAGTACCGATCTAGGGGCTGGAAACACCATATATTTT,CASTDLGAGNTIYF
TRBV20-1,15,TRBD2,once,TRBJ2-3,TGCAGTGCTAGTCGGGCTAGCGGGAGATATGATACGCAGTATTTT,CSASRASGRYDTQYF
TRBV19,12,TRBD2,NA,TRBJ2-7,TGTGCCAGTAGTACCGGGGAGGGCGAGCAGTACTTC,CASSTGEGEQYF
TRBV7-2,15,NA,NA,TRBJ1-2,TGTGCCAGCAGCTTAGGGACAAGCAATAACTATGGCTACACCTTC,CASSLGTSNNYGYTF
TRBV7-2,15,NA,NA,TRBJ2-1,TGTGCCAGCAGTCCGTTCGACAGGGTAGCGGATGAGCAGTTCTTC,CASSPFDRVADEQFF
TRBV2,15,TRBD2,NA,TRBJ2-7,TGTGCCAGCAGCGCCGAAGCGGGGGGGCCCTACGAGCAGTACTTC,CASSAEAGGPYEQYF
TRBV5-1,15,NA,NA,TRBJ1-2,TGCGCCAGCAGCTTGGGCCTGGCACAGGAATATGGCTACACCTTC,CASSLGLAQEYGYTF
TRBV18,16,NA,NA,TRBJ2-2,TGTGCCAGCTCACCACCAACGGACAGCCCCACCGGGGAGCTGTTTTTT,CASSPPTDSPTGELFF
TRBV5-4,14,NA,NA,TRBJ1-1,TGTGCCAGCAGCTCCCCTCCCCTGAACACTGAAGCTTTCTTT,CASSSPPLNTEAFF
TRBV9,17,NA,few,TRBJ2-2,TGTGCCAGCAGCGTAGACGGGGGGCCGCCGAACACCGGGGAGCTGTTTTTT,CASSVDGGPPNTGELFF
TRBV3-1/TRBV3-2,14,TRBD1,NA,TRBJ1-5,TGTGCCAGCAGCCAAGCAGGGGGCAGGCAGCCCCAGCATTTT,CASSQAGGRQPQHF
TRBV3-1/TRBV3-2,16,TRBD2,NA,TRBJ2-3,TGTGCCAGCACCCAGGGGACTAGCGGAAGATTGGATACGCAGTATTTT,CASTQGTSGRLDTQYF
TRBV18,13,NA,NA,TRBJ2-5,TGTGCCAGCTCACCTCAGGGGCGGGAGACCCAGTACTTC,CASSPQGRETQYF
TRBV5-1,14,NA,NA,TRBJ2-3,TGCGCCAGCAGCTTAAACAGAAACACAGATACGCAGTATTTT,CASSLNRNTDTQYF
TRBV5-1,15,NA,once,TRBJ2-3,TGCGCCAGCAGCTGGCGTCCCGAGGGCACAGATACGCAGTATTTT,CASSWRPEGTDTQYF
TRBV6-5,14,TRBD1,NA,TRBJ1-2,TGTGCCAGCAGTTGGACAGGGGCTGCCTATGGCTACACCTTC,CASSWTGAAYGYTF
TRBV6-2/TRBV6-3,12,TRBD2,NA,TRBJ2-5,TGTGCCAGCAGCCGGGGGGGGGAGACCCAGTACTTC,CASSRGGETQYF
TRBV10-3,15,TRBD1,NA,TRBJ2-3,TGTGCCATCAGGACGACAGGGGACAGCACAGATACGCAGTATTTT,CAIRTTGDSTDTQYF
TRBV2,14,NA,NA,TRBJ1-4,TGTGCCAGCAGTCCACAGGGAGTTGGTGAAAAACTGTTTTTT,CASSPQGVGEKLFF
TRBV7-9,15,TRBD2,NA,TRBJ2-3,TGTGCCAGCAGCTTAGGGCGGGGGGGCACAGATACGCAGTATTTT,CASSLGRGGTDTQYF
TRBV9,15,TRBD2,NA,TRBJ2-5,TGTGCCAGCAGCCCGTTCAGCGGGGGCGTAGAGACCCAGTACTTC,CASSPFSGGVETQYF
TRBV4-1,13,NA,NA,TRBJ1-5,TGCGCCAGCAGCCATAATAGCAATCAGCCCCAGCATTTT,CASSHNSNQPQHF
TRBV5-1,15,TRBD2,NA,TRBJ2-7,TGCGCCAGCAGCTTGGGTAGCGGGGGGTTCTACGAGCAGTACTTC,CASSLGSGGFYEQYF
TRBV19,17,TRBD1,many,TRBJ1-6,TGTGCCAGTAGTATAGACAACAGGGGCGCCTATAATTCACCCCTCCACTTT,CASSIDNRGAYNSPLHF
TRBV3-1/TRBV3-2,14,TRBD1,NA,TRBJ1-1,TGTGCCAGCAGGAGTACAGGGGCGAACACTGAAGCTTTCTTT,CASRSTGANTEAFF
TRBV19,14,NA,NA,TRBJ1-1,TGTGCCAGTAGTATACAGGGGTTGAGCACTGAAGCTTTCTTT,CASSIQGLSTEAFF
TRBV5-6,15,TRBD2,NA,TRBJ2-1,TGTGCCAGCAGATGGGGACTAGCGGGAGCGGATGAGCAGTTCTTC,CASRWGLAGADEQFF
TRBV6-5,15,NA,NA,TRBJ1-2,TGTGCCAGCAGTCCTCCCGGTCGGGATTCCTATGGCTACACCTTC,CASSPPGRDSYGYTF
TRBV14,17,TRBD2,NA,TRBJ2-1,TGTGCCAGCAGCCAATCCGGACTAGCGGGCCTTAACAATGAGCAGTTCTTC,CASSQSGLAGLNNEQFF
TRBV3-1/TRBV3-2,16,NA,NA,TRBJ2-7,TGTGCCAGCAGCCAAGATCTCCCTCCTGTATCCTACGAGCAGTACTTC,CASSQDLPPVSYEQYF
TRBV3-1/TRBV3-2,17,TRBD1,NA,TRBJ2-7,TGTGCCAGCAGCCAAGGCCGGACAGGGCGCCGTGTGACCGAGCAGTACTTC,CASSQGRTGRRVTEQYF